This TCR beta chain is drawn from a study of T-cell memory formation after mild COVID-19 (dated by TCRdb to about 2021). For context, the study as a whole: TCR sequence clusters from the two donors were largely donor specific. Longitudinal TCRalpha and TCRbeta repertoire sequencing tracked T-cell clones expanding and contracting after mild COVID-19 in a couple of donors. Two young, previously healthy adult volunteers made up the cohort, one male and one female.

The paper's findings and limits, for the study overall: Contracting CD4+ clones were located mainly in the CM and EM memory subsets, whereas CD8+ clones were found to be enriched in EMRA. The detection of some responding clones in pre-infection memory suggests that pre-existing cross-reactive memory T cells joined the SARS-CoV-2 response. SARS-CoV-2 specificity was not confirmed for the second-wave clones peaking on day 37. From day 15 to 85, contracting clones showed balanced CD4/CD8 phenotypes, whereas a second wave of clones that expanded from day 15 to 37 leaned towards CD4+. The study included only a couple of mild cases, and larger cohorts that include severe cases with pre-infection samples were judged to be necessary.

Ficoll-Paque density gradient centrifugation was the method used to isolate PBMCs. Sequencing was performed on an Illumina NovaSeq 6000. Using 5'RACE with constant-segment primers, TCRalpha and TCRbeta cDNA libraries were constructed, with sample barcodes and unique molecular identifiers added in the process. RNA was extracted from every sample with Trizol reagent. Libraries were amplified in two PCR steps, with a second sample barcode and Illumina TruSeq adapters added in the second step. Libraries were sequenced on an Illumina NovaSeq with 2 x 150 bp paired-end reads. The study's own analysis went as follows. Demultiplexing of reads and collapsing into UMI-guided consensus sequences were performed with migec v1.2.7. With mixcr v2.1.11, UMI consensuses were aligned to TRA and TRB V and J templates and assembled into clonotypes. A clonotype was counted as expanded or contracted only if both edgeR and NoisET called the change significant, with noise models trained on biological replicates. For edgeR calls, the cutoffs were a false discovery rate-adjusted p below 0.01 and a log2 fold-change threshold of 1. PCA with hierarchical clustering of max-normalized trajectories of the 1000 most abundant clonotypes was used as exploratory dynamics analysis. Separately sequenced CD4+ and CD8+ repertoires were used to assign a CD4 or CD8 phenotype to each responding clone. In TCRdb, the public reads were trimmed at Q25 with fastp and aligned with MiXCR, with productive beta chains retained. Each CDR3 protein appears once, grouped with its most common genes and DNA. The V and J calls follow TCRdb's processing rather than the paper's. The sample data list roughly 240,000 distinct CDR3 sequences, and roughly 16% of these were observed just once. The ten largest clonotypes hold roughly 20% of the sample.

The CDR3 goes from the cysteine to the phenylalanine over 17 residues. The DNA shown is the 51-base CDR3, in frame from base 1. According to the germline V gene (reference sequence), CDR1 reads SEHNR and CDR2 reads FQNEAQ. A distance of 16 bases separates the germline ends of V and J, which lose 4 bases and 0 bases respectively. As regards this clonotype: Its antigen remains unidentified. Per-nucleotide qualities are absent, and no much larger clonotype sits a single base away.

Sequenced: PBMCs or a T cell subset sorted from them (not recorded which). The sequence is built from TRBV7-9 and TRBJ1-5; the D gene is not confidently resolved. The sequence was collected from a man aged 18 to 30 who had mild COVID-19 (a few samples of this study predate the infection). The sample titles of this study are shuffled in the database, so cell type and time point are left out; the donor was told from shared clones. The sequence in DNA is TGTGCCAGCAGCTCATCGGCAGCGTCTGATAGCAATCAGCCCCAGCATTTT. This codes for CASSSSAASDSNQPQHF.